Presented here are 3 T cell receptor beta chains from one specimen sequenced in a study of Tregs in tolerant kidney transplant recipients. The table came from immunoSEQ multiplex PCR; TCRdb's copy has only in-frame clones and leaves some out. The table shows roughly 250,000 clones, with roughly 80% occurring only once. The sequencing input was CD4+ T cells from blood. These receptors were taken from a human donor in good health.

Remarks on this clone: At the DNA level, this CDR3 is encoded by other sequences in the same sample as well. V is TRBV5-1 and J is TRBJ1-3; 7 bases align to TRBD1. The trim removed 4 bases at V and 2 bases at J, leaving 3 bases unmatched. The CDR3 length is 14 residues. Germline V gene sequence: CDR1 SGHRS, CDR2 YFSETQ. The CDR3 DNA is TGCGCCAGCAGCCAAACAGGGGCTGGAAACACCATATATTTT. It translates to CASSQTGAGNTIYF. Drawing the rest from reference TRBV5-1 and TRBJ1-3, the complete variable domain is KAGVTQTPRYLIKTRGQQVTLSCSPISGHRSVSWYQQTPGQGLQFLFEYFSETQRNKGNFPGRFSGRQFSNSRSEMNVSTLELGDSALYLCASSQTGAGNTIYFGEGSWLTVV.

This clone occurred a few times. The chain has TRBV25-1 and TRBJ2-5, with D maybe TRBD1 (6 bases). The CDR3 length is 14 residues. The germline CDR1 and CDR2 sequences are MGHDK and SYGVNS. V lost 5 bases, J lost 5 bases, and 15 bases lay in between. In DNA form, the CDR3 reads TGTGCCAGCAGTCGCCAGGGGCCGGTGGAGACCCAGTACTTC. The encoded protein is CASSRQGPVETQYF.

The genes are TRBV7-9 and TRBJ1-3, with 9 bases fitting TRBD1. Germline assignment: CDR1 SEHNR and CDR2 FQNEAQ (reference sequence). V lost 3 bases, J lost 4 bases, and 4 bases stayed unmatched. This CDR3 contains 15 residues. CDR3 region: CASSFTGGRGNTIYF. The DNA for the CDR3 is TGTGCCAGCAGCTTTACAGGGGGCAGAGGAAACACCATATATTTT.